This T cell receptor beta chain appears in the sequencing data of a study of CD8 T cells in Susac syndrome. When the RNA was reverse transcribed, random hexamers were used with an input of roughly 0.5 to 1 ug. MiXCR was run by TCRdb on the immunoSEQ multiplex PCR reads, yielding one entry per CDR3 protein. The repertoire includes a few hundred thousand distinct CDR3 sequences, about 93% of them detected once, and 0.065% to 0.075% sits in the top ten. This clonotype was counted a few times. This CDR3 is built from 12 residues. Germline V gene sequence: CDR1 MNHEY, CDR2 SMNVEV (reference sequence). Trimming removed 8 bases from V and 6 bases from J; junction bases left unmatched: 6.

This rearrangement joins TRBV27 to TRBJ1-2, with 7 bases matching TRBD1. What was sequenced was CD4+ T cells from PBMCs. The TCR comes from a human donor with multiple sclerosis. The CDR3 region has the DNA TGTGCCAGCGGCAACAGGGGCAATGGCTACACCTTC. This translates into CASGNRGNGYTF.